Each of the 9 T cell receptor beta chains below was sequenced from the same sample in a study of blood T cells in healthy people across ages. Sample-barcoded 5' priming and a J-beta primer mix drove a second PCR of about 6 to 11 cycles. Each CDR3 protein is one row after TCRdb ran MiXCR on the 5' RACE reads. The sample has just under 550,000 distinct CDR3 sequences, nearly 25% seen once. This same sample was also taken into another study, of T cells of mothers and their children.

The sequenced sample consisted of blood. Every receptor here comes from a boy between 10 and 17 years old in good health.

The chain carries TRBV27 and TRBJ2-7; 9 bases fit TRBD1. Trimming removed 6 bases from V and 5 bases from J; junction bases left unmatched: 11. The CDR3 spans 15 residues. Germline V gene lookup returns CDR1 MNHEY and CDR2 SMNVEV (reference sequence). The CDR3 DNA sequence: TGTGCCAGCAGCTTGACCGGGACAGGGTTCCACGAGCAGTACTTC. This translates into CASSLTGTGFHEQYF.

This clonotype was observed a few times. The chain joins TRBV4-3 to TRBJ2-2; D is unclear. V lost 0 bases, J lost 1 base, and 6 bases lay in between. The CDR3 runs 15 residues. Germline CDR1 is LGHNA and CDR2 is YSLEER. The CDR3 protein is CASSQEPGNTGELFF. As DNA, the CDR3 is TGCGCCAGCAGCCAAGAGCCGGGGAACACCGGGGAGCTGTTTTTT.

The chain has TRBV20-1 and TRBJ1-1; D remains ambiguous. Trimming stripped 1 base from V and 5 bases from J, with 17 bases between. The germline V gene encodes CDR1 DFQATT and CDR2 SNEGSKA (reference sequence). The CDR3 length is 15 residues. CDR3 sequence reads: CSARAVSRTTTEAFF. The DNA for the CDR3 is TGCAGTGCTAGAGCCGTCAGCAGAACAACGACTGAAGCTTTCTTT.

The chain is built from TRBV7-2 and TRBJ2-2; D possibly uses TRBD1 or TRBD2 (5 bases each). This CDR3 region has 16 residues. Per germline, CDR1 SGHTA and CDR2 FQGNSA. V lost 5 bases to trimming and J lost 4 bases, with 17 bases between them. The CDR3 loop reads CASSRGAAIPTGELFF. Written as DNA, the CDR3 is TGTGCCAGCAGCCGAGGGGCGGCCATTCCCACCGGGGAGCTGTTTTTT.

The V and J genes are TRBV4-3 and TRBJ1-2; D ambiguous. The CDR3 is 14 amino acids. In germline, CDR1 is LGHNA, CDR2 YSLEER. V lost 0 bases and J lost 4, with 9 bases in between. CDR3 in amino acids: CASSQDRSGYGYTF. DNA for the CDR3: TGCGCCAGCAGCCAAGATCGATCGGGCTATGGCTACACCTTC.

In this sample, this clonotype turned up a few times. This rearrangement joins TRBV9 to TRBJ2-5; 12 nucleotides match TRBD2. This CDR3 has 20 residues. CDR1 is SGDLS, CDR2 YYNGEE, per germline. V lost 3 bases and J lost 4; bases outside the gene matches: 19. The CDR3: CASSAQGRRRLAGDRETQYF. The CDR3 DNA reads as TGTGCCAGCAGCGCCCAAGGGAGGCGGAGACTAGCGGGAGACCGAGAGACCCAGTACTTC.

CDR3 bases: TGTGCCAGCAGCTTTTATGGGGGCATAGATGGCTACACCTTC. Translation: CASSFYGGIDGYTF. V usage is TRBV7-2 and J usage is TRBJ1-2, with D perhaps matching TRBD1 (6 bases). Trimming stripped 3 bases from V and 6 bases from J, with 14 bases between. The CDR3 is made up of 14 amino acids. Germline assignment: CDR1 SGHTA and CDR2 FQGNSA.

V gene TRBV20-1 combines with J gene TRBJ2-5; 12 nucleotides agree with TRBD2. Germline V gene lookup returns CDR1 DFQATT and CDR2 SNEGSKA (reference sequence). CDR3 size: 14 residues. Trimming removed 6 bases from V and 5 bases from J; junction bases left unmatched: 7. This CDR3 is CSAPSGGALETQYF. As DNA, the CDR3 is TGCAGTGCCCCTAGCGGGGGGGCCTTGGAGACCCAGTACTTC.

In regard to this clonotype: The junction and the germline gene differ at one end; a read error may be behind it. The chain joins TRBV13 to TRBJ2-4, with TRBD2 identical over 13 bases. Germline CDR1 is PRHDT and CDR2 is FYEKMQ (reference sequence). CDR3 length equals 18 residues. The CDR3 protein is CASSLRTSGGSGENIQYF. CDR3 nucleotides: TGTGCCAGCAGCTTAAGGACTAGCGGGGGAAGTGGGGAAAACATTCAGTATTTC.